The 10 T cell receptor beta chains listed next were all sequenced from one sample in a study of shared clonotypes between healthy human individuals (TCRdb year 2020). Receptors were amplified or captured by the immunoSEQ multiplex PCR assay. TCRdb stores this immuneACCESS table with in-frame sequences only. Part of the clones is absent; in the studies checked, under half of the shortfall reflects unresolved V genes, and no reason is known for the rest. This sample has roughly 2.4 million clones in its table, and more than 90% of those were observed once. Of the sample, roughly 0.13% falls within the top ten clones. Sequencing was done on a sample of naive CD4+ T cells sorted from blood. Read against the paper, the sample's cell subset or site label means: CD45RA+ positively selected. The origin of the receptors is a man between 18 and 35 years old in good health.

The genes are TRBV18 and TRBJ2-7; D gene ambiguous. The CDR3 runs 14 residues. From germline, CDR1 is KGHSH and CDR2 LQKENI. V dropped 6 bases and J dropped 3 bases, with 15 bases sitting between them. The chain's CDR3 is CASSTGGTIYEQYF. The CDR3 DNA reads TGTGCCAGCTCTACCGGTGGTACGATCTACGAGCAGTACTTC.

CDR3 in amino acids: CASSSSTLATNEKLFF. CDR3 DNA: TGTGCCAGCAGCTCCTCCACCCTCGCAACTAATGAAAAACTGTTTTTT. V and J are TRBV7-2 and TRBJ1-4, with D unresolved. Germline values: CDR1 SGHTA, CDR2 FQGNSA. The CDR3 runs 16 residues. Trimming cost V 4 bases and J 0 bases, with 12 bases left between them.

This chain uses TRBV29-1 with TRBJ2-7; D perhaps matches TRBD1 (6 bases). Looked up from germline, CDR1 is SQVTM and CDR2 is ANQGSEA. The CDR3 extends over 13 amino acids. Trimming took off 2 bases at V and 3 bases at J, with 11 bases between the two ends. CDR3 sequence reads: CSVETGPFYEQYF. In DNA, the CDR3 is TGCAGCGTTGAAACAGGGCCCTTCTACGAGCAGTACTTC.

The chain uses TRBV28 and TRBJ1-6; D remains unclear. CDR3 size: 15 residues. In germline, CDR1 is MDHEN, CDR2 SYDVKM. Trimming removed 6 bases from V and 5 bases from J, with 14 bases in between. CDR3 DNA: TGTGCCAGCAGCTCCCCCCGGGCCCATAATTCACCCCTCCACTTT. Translating it yields CASSSPRAHNSPLHF.

This clone was detected only once. The same CDR3 can be traced to other DNA sequences in this sample. The chain uses TRBV5-1 and TRBJ2-7; tentative D call: TRBD2 (5 bases). This CDR3 is 12 amino acids long. Germline CDR1 SGHRS, CDR2 YFSETQ. Trimming removed 2 bases from V and 5 bases from J, with 8 bases in between. The CDR3 DNA reads as TGCGCCAGCAGCTTAAAGGGAGACGAGCAGTACTTC. It specifies CASSLKGDEQYF.

The chain couples TRBV10-1 to TRBJ2-2; 8 bases agree with TRBD1. Unmatched junction bases numbered 0, after V lost 6 bases and J lost 3 bases. The CDR3 spans 13 residues. Germline loops: CDR1 WNHNN, CDR2 SYGVQD (reference sequence). The CDR3 nucleotides read TGCGCCAGCAGACAGGGGGACACCGGGGAGCTGTTTTTT. It yields the protein CASRQGDTGELFF.

The chain recombines TRBV6-6 with TRBJ1-5; 7 bases agree with TRBD1. CDR1 is MNHNY, CDR2 SVGAGI, per germline (reference sequence). The junction had 8 bases not matched to a gene; V was cut back by 6 bases and J by 6 bases. The CDR3 sequence is 14 residues long. The chain's CDR3 is CASSSTGASQPQHF. CDR3 nucleotides: TGTGCCAGCAGCTCAACAGGGGCCAGTCAGCCCCAGCATTTT.

On this clone: The junction does not match germline at one end; this may be a read error. The rearrangement uses TRBV9 and TRBJ1-4, with 7 bases matching TRBD1. Looked up from germline, CDR1 is SGDLS and CDR2 is YYNGEE. CDR3 size: 16 residues. The chain's CDR3 is CASSTGVGRAKEKLFF. The CDR3 DNA reads TGTGCCAGCAGCACAGGGGTGGGTAGGGCTAAAGAAAAACTGTTTTTT.

This clone has a single count. The chain carries TRBV9 and TRBJ1-6; 10 bases fit TRBD1. Germline values: CDR1 SGDLS, CDR2 YYNGEE. The V segment lost 4 bases and the J segment 10 bases; nucleotides outside the gene matches: 8. CDR3 length: 15 amino acids. The CDR3, as DNA: TGTGCCAGCAGCCCCCGGACAGGGGGAGGATCACCCCTCCACTTT. It translates to CASSPRTGGGSPLHF.

This clone showed up just once. The chain couples TRBV6-5 to TRBJ2-7, with D uncertain. This CDR3 region has 16 residues. The germline gives CDR1 MNHEY, CDR2 SVGAGI. V was pared by 2 bases and J by 7 bases, with 21 bases between. The DNA of the CDR3 is TGTGCCAGCAGTTACGAGTTTTCTACCTTCTTGAGGGAGCAGTACTTC. It yields the protein CASSYEFSTFLREQYF.